The source of this T cell receptor (beta chain) is a study of T cell responses to AZD1222 COVID-19 vaccine. The sample holds a few counts of this clone. The repertoire was sequenced with immunoSEQ multiplex PCR; TCRdb's copy has only in-frame clones and lacks some. Found here are 120,000 to 150,000 clones, about 92% of them singletons; the top ten hold about 3%. The clonotype was recovered from an adult in good health. This material consisted of peripheral blood, taken on day 0 of AZD1222 vaccination.

The CDR3 sequence: CASSEVGNYGYTF. The DNA of the CDR3 is TGTGCCAGCAGTGAAGTCGGAAACTATGGCTACACCTTC. The chain is built from TRBV6-1 and TRBJ1-2; D remains unclear. The CDR3 spans 13 residues. The V gene lost 1 base and the J gene lost 2 bases, with 5 bases spanning the gap. The germline V gene has CDR1 MNHNS and CDR2 SASEGT.